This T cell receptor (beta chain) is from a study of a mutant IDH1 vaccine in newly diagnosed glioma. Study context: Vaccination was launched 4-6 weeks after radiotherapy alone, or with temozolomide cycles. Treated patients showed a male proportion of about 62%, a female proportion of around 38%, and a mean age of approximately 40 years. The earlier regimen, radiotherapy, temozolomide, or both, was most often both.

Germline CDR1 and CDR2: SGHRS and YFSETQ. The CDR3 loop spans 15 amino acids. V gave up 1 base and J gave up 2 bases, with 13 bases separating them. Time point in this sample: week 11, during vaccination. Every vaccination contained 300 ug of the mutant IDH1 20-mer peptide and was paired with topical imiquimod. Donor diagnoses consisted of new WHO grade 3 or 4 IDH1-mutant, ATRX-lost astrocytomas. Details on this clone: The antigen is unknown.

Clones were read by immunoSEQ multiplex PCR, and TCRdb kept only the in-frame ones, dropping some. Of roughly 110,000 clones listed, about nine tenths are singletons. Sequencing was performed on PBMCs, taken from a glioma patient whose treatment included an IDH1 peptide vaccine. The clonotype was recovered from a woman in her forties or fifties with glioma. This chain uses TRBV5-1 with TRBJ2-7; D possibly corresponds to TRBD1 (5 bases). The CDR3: CASSLNPGSTYEQYF. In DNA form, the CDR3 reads TGCGCCAGCAGCTTGAATCCAGGGTCTACCTACGAGCAGTACTTC.